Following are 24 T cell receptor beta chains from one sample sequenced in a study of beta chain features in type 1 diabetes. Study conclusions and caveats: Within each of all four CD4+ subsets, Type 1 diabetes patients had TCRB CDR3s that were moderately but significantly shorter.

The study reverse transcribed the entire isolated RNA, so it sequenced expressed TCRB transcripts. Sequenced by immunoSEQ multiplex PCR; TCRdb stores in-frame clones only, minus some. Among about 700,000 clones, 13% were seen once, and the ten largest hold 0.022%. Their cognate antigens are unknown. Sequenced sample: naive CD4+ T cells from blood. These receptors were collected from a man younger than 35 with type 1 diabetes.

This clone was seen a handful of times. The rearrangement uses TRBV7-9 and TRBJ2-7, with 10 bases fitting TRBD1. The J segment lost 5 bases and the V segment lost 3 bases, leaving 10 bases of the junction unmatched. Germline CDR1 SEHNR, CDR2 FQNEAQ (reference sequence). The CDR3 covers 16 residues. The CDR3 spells CASSFPRDRGTHEQYF. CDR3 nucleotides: TGTGCCAGCAGCTTCCCACGGGACAGGGGTACCCACGAGCAGTACTTC.

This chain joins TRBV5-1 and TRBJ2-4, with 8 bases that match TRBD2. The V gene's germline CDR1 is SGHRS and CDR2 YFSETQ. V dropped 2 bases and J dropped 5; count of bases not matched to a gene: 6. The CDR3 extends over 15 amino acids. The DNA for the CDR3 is TGCGCCAGCAGCTTAGGGAGCGGGGGCGAAAACATTCAGTACTTC. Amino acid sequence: CASSLGSGGENIQYF.

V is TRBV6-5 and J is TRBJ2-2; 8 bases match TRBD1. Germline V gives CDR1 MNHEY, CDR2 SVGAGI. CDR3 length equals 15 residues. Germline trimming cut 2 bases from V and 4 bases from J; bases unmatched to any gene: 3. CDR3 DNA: TGTGCCAGCAGTTACCCGGACAGGGCCACCGGGGAGCTGTTTTTT. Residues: CASSYPDRATGELFF.

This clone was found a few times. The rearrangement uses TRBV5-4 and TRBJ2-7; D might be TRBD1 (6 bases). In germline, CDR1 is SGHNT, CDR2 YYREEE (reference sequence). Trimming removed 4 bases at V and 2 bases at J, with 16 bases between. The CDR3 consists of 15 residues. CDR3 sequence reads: CASSPDSPETYEQYF. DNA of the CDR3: TGTGCCAGCAGCCCGGACAGCCCCGAAACCTACGAGCAGTACTTC.

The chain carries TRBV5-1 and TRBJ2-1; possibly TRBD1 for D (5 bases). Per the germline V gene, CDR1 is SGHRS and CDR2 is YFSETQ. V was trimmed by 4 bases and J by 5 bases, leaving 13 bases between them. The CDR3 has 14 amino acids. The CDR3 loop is CASSLLTVDNEQFF. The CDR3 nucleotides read TGCGCCAGCAGCCTCCTGACAGTTGACAATGAGCAGTTCTTC.

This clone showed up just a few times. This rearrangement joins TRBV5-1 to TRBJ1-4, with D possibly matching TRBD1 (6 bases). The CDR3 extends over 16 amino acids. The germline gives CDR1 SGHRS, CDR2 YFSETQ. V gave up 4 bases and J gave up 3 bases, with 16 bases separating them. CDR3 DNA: TGCGCCAGCAGCCTACTTCAGGGGAAGGCTAATGAAAAACTGTTTTTT. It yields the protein CASSLLQGKANEKLFF.

The CDR3 nucleotides are TGTGCCATCAGTGAAACTAGCAATACGCAGTATTTT. Amino acids: CAISETSNTQYF. This sequence joins TRBV10-3 and TRBJ2-3; possibly TRBD2 for D (6 bases). V was pared by 3 bases and J by 7 bases, with 8 bases between. The CDR3 is 12 residues long. CDR1 and CDR2 (germline): ENHRY, SYGVKD.

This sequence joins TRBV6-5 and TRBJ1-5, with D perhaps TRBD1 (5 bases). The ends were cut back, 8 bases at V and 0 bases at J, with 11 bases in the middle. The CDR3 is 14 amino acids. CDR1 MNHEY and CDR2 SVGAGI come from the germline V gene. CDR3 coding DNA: TGTGCCAGCCGGGCAGGGTATAGCAATCAGCCCCAGCATTTT. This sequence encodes CASRAGYSNQPQHF.

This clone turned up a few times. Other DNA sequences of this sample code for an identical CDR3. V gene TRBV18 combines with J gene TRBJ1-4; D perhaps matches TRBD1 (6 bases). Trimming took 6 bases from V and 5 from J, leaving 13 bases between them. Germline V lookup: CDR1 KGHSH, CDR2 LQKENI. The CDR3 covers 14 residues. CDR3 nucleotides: TGTGCCAGCTCCCCCGGGCAGGGGAATGAAAAACTGTTTTTT. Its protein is CASSPGQGNEKLFF.

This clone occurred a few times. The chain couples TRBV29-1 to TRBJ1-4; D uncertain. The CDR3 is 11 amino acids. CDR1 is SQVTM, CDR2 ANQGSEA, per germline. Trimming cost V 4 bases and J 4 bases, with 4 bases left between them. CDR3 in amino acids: CSVGGNEKLFF. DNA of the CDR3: TGCAGCGTTGGTGGTAATGAAAAACTGTTTTTT.

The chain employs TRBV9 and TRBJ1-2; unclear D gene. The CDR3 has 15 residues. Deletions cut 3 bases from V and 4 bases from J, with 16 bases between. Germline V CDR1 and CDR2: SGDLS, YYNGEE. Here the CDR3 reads CASSADSDSRYGYTF. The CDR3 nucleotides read TGTGCCAGCAGCGCGGACTCAGACTCGCGCTATGGCTACACCTTC. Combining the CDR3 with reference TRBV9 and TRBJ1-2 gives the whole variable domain DSGVTQTPKHLITATGQRVTLRCSPRSGDLSVYWYQQSLDQGLQFLIQYYNGEERAKGNILERFSAQQFPDLHSELNLSSLELGDSALYFCASSADSDSRYGYTFGSGTRLTVV.

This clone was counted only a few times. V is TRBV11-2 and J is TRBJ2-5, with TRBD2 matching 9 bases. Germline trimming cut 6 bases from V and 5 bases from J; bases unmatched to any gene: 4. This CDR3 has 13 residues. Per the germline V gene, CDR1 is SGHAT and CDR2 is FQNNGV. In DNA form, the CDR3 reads TGTGCCAGCAGTTCTAGCGGGGTGGAGACCCAGTACTTC. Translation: CASSSSGVETQYF.

CDR3 sequence reads: CASSVTGSYNSPLHF. DNA for the CDR3: TGCGCCAGCAGCGTTACAGGGTCCTATAATTCACCCCTCCACTTT. This chain links TRBV5-1 with TRBJ1-6; D possibly corresponds to TRBD1 (6 bases). The CDR3 covers 15 residues. Germline CDR1 SGHRS, CDR2 YFSETQ. Trimming pared 4 bases from V and 1 base from J, leaving 9 bases between.

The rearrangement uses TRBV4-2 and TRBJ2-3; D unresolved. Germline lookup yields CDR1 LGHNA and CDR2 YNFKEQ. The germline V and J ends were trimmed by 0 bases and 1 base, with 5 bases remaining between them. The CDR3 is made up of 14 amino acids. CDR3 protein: CASSQDTGTDTQYF. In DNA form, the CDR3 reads TGTGCCAGCAGCCAAGATACAGGCACAGATACGCAGTATTTT.

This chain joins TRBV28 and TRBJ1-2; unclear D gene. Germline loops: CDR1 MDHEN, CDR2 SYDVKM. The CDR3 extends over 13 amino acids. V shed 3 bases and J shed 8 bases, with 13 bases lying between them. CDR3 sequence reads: CASSFWLGEGYTF. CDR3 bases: TGTGCCAGCAGTTTCTGGTTGGGCGAGGGCTACACCTTC.

CDR3 coding DNA: TGTGCCAGCAGCCGGTCCGTGACCCGCTCCATTCAGTACTTC. Its translation: CASSRSVTRSIQYF. This chain connects TRBV11-2 to TRBJ2-4, with D hard to call. Trimming stripped 5 bases from V and 9 bases from J, with 17 bases between. This CDR3 comprises 14 residues. The germline CDR1 and CDR2 sequences are SGHAT and FQNNGV. Drawing the rest from reference TRBV11-2 and TRBJ2-4, the complete variable domain is EAGVAQSPRYKIIEKRQSVAFWCNPISGHATLYWYQQILGQGPKLLIQFQNNGVVDDSQLPKDRFSAERLKGVDSTLKIQPAKLEDSAVYLCASSRSVTRSIQYFGAGTRLSVL.

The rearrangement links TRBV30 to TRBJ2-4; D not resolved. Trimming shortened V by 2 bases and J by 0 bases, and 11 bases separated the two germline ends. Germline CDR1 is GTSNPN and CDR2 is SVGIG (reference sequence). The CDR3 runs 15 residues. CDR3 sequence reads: CAWSSGYIAKNIQYF. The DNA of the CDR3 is TGTGCCTGGAGTTCCGGTTACATAGCCAAAAACATTCAGTACTTC.

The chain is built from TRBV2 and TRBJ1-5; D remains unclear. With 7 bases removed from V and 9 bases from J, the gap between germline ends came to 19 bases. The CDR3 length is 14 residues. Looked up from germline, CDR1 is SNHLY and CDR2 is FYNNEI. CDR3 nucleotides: TGTGCCAGCACTTTGTTCTTCGGGTTATCGCCCCAGCATTTT. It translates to CASTLFFGLSPQHF.

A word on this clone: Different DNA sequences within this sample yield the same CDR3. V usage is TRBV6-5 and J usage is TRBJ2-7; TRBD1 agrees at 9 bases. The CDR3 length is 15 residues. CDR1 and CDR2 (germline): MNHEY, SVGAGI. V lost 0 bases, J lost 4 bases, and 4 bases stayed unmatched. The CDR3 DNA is TGTGCCAGCAGTTACTCCGGGACAGGGACGTACGAGCAGTACTTC. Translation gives CASSYSGTGTYEQYF.

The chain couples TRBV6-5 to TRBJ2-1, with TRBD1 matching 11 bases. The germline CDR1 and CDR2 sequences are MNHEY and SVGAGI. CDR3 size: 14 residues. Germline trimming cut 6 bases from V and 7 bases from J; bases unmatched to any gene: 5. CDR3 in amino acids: CASRLDRGPNEQFF. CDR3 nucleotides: TGTGCCAGCAGATTGGACAGGGGGCCGAATGAGCAGTTCTTC.

The CDR3 region is CAWTPGFSEKLFF. CDR3 coding DNA: TGTGCCTGGACCCCAGGGTTTAGTGAAAAACTGTTTTTT. The genes are TRBV30 and TRBJ1-4, with a possible D match to TRBD1 (5 bases). Germline V gene data show CDR1 as GTSNPN and CDR2 as SVGIG (reference sequence). V gave up 4 bases and J gave up 7 bases, with 13 bases separating them. The CDR3 runs to 13 residues. Full variable domain (missing parts from reference TRBV30 and TRBJ1-4): SQTIHQWPATLVQPVGSPLSLECTVEGTSNPNLYWYRQAAGRGLQLLFYSVGIGQISSEVPQNLSASRPQDRQFILSSKKLLLSDSGFYLCAWTPGFSEKLFFGSGTQLSVL.

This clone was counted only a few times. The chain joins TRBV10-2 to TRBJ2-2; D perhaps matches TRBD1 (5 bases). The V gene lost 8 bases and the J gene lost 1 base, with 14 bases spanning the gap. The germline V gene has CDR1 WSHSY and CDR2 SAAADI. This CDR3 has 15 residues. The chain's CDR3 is CASLWKGLNTGELFF. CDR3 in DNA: TGCGCCAGCCTTTGGAAGGGGCTGAACACCGGGGAGCTGTTTTTT.

In DNA form, the CDR3 reads TGTGCCAGCAGTGGGAGTGCCGGGGAGCTGTTTTTT. This gives the protein CASSGSAGELFF. The chain links TRBV2 to TRBJ2-2; D gene ambiguous. Trimming pared 4 bases from V and 6 bases from J, leaving 6 bases between. The germline CDR1 and CDR2 sequences are SNHLY and FYNNEI. The CDR3 has 12 amino acids.

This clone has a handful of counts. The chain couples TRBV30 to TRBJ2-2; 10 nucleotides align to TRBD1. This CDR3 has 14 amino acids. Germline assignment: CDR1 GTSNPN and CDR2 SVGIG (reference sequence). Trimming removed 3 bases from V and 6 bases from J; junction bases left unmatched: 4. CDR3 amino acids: CAWRRDRGAGELFF. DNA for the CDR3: TGTGCCTGGAGAAGGGACAGGGGTGCCGGGGAGCTGTTTTTT.